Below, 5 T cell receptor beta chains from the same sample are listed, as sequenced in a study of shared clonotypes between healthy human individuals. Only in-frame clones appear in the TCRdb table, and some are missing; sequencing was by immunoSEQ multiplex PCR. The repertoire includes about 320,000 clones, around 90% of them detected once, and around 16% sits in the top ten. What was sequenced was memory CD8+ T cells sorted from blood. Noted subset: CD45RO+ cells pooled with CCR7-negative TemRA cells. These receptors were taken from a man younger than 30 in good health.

The CDR3 loop reads CASGGNTNYGYTF. As DNA, the CDR3 is TGTGCCAGCGGGGGGAACACTAACTATGGCTACACCTTC. The genes are TRBV7-8 and TRBJ1-2; D might be TRBD1 (5 bases). CDR1 and CDR2 (germline): SGHVS, FQNEAQ. V shed 8 bases and J shed 0 bases, with 10 bases lying between them. The CDR3 consists of 13 residues.

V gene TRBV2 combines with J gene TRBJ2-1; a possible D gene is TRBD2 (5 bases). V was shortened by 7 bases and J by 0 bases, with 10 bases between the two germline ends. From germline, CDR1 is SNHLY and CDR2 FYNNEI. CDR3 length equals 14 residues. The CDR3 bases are TGTGCCAGCACCAGAGGGAGCTCCTACAATGAGCAGTTCTTC. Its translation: CASTRGSSYNEQFF.

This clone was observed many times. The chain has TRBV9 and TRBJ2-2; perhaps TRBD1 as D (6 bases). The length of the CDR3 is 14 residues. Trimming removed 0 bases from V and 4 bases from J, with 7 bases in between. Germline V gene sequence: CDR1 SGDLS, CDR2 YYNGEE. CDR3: CASSVGTATGELFF. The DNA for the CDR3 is TGTGCCAGCAGCGTAGGGACAGCCACCGGGGAGCTGTTTTTT.

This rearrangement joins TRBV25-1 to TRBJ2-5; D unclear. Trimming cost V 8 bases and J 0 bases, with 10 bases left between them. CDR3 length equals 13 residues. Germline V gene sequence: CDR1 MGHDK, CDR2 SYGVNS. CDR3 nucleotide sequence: TGTGCCAGCGATGACGGATACCAAGAGACCCAGTACTTC. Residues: CASDDGYQETQYF. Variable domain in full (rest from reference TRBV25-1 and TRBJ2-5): EADIYQTPRYLVIGTGKKITLECSQTMGHDKMYWYQQDPGMELHLIHYSYGVNSTEKGDLSSESTVSRIRTEHFPLTLESARPSHTSQYLCASDDGYQETQYFGPGTRLLVL.

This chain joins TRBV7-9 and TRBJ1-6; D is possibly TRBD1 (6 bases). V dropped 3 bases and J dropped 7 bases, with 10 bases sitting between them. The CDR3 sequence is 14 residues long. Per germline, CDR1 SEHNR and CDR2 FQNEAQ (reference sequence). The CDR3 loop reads CASSFQGLNSPLHF. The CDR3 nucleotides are TGTGCCAGCAGCTTTCAGGGGTTGAATTCACCCCTCCACTTT.